Below are 20 T cell receptor beta chains sequenced from a single sample in a study of identical twins. TCRdb independently ran MiXCR on the 5' RACE reads; one entry per CDR3 protein. Of 200,000 to 300,000 distinct CDR3 sequences in the sample, about 7.5% were seen once. These data also formed part of another study, on yellow fever vaccine responses in identical twins.

Material: CD8+ T cells sorted from blood. The receptors derive from a woman aged 18-35 years in good health.

The chain recombines TRBV6-1 with TRBJ2-7; D might be TRBD1 (6 bases). The CDR3 is 13 residues long. In germline, CDR1 is MNHNS, CDR2 SASEGT. V lost 2 bases and J lost 4, with 9 bases in between. The CDR3 DNA follows: TGTGCCAGCAGTGAATATAGGGGGTACGAGCAGTACGTC. It yields the protein CASSEYRGYEQYV.

This clonotype came up many times. CDR3 nucleotide sequence: TGTGCCAGCAGTTTGATAGGGCTCACTAATCAGCCCCAGCATTTT. This codes for CASSLIGLTNQPQHF. This chain joins TRBV28 and TRBJ1-5, with unresolved D. The germline gives CDR1 MDHEN, CDR2 SYDVKM. V lost 3 bases and J lost 4, with 13 bases in between. The length of the CDR3 is 15 residues.

This clonotype was detected a few times. The chain recombines TRBV7-6 with TRBJ2-3; TRBD2 aligns across 7 bases. V gave up 0 bases and J gave up 2 bases; unmatched junction bases: 20. CDR3 length equals 21 residues. The V gene's germline CDR1 is SGHVS and CDR2 FNYEAQ. CDR3 loop: CASSLAIDTSSAGDYTDTQYF. CDR3 nucleotide sequence: TGTGCCAGCAGCTTAGCGATAGACACATCCTCCGCGGGAGACTACACAGATACGCAGTATTTT.

In its sample, this clonotype was seen many times. This chain uses TRBV9 with TRBJ1-5, with a possible D match to TRBD1 (5 bases). Trimming took 4 bases from V and 7 from J, leaving 18 bases between them. The germline V gene has CDR1 SGDLS and CDR2 YYNGEE. The CDR3 is made up of 15 amino acids. This CDR3 reads CASSQGAGGDQPQHF. CDR3 bases: TGTGCCAGCAGCCAAGGGGCGGGGGGGGACCAGCCCCAGCATTTT.

This clonotype was observed a handful of times. The rearrangement links TRBV3-1 to TRBJ2-3, with D maybe TRBD1 (6 bases). Germline V lookup: CDR1 LGHDT, CDR2 YNNKEL (reference sequence). This CDR3 is 17 amino acids long. V lost 0 bases, J lost 5 bases, and 18 bases lay in between. The CDR3 protein is CASSQEMGRGEIDTQYF. CDR3 in DNA: TGTGCCAGCAGCCAAGAGATGGGCAGGGGCGAGATAGATACGCAGTATTTT.

Only a few counts were recorded for this clonotype. The V call is TRBV15, the J call TRBJ1-1, with D unresolved. The germline V and J ends were trimmed by 2 bases and 2 bases, with 6 bases remaining between them. Germline assignment: CDR1 LNHNV and CDR2 YYDKDF (reference sequence). This CDR3 contains 13 residues. The CDR3 region is CATSRPRNTEAFF. CDR3 DNA sequence: TGTGCCACCAGCAGACCCCGTAACACTGAAGCTTTCTTT.

The chain employs TRBV5-1 and TRBJ2-3; tentatively, D is TRBD1 (5 bases). The germline CDR1 and CDR2 sequences are SGHRS and YFSETQ. The V end was cut by 4 bases, the J end by 0 bases, with 12 bases between. This CDR3 contains 15 residues. CDR3 amino acids: CASSGASLSTDTQYF. The CDR3 DNA reads as TGCGCCAGCAGCGGGGCATCCCTCAGCACAGATACGCAGTATTTT.

The chain recombines TRBV19 with TRBJ2-2; 9 positions match TRBD1. Per the germline V gene, CDR1 is LNHDA and CDR2 is SQIVND (reference sequence). The CDR3 is made up of 18 amino acids. V trimming: 4 bases; J trimming: 4 bases; junction bases outside the gene matches: 13. CDR3: CASSRIPTGGFITGELFF. DNA for the CDR3: TGTGCCAGTAGTAGAATCCCGACAGGGGGTTTTATCACCGGGGAGCTGTTTTTT.

Ten or more counts support this clonotype. V and J are TRBV7-8 and TRBJ2-3; 11 bases match TRBD2. Germline V CDR1 and CDR2: SGHVS, FQNEAQ. Trimming took 5 bases from V and 6 from J; bases not matched to a gene: 13. The CDR3 runs 17 residues. The CDR3 DNA sequence: TGTGCCAGCAGCCGGGGTCTACTAGCGGGAGACGAGGATACGCAGTATTTT. Amino acid sequence: CASSRGLLAGDEDTQYF.

The chain links TRBV7-9 to TRBJ2-7; tentatively, D is TRBD1 (6 bases). The ends were cut back, 4 bases at V and 8 bases at J, with 24 bases in the middle. The germline V gene encodes CDR1 SEHNR and CDR2 FQNEAQ (reference sequence). The CDR3 covers 16 residues. In DNA, the CDR3 is TGTGCCAGCAGCTCCCAACAGGGAGAACCTTACGACAAGCAGTACGTC. It specifies CASSSQQGEPYDKQYV.

The CDR3 loop reads CASSLGAGSGELFF. CDR3 DNA sequence: TGTGCCAGCAGCTTAGGCGCAGGATCCGGGGAGCTGTTTTTT. The rearrangement uses TRBV13 and TRBJ2-2; D is unclear. Germline-derived CDR1 and CDR2 are PRHDT and FYEKMQ (reference sequence). CDR3 length: 14 amino acids. V was clipped by 0 bases and J by 6 bases, with 8 bases between them.

The CDR3 nucleotides are TGTGCCAGCGGGAGGGGCTTGGATACGCAGTATTTT. It encodes CASGRGLDTQYF. The J gene is TRBJ2-3, the V gene TRBV12-3 or TRBV12-4, with TRBD2 identical over 7 bases. The CDR3 sequence is 12 residues long. The J segment lost 6 bases and the V segment lost 8 bases, leaving 5 bases of the junction unmatched.

In this sample, this clonotype turned up many times. The chain uses TRBV25-1 and TRBJ2-3, with D tentatively TRBD1 or TRBD2 (5 bases each). V was trimmed by 3 bases and J by 8 bases, leaving 12 bases between them. CDR1 and CDR2 from the germline V gene are MGHDK and SYGVNS. The CDR3 has 13 residues. CDR3 sequence (DNA): TGTGCCAGCAGTGAGGGGGTGGCTGGTACGCAGTATTTT. Encoded protein: CASSEGVAGTQYF.

This clonotype was detected many times. This rearrangement joins TRBV5-1 to TRBJ2-7; possibly TRBD1 for D (6 bases). This CDR3 comprises 15 residues. V shed 4 bases and J shed 2 bases, with 16 bases lying between them. Looked up from germline, CDR1 is SGHRS and CDR2 is YFSETQ. The CDR3 nucleotides are TGCGCCAGCAGCCCGTCGGGACAAACTACCTACGAGCAGTACTTC. Amino acid sequence: CASSPSGQTTYEQYF.

This clonotype was seen repeatedly, ten times or more. This sequence joins TRBV28 and TRBJ2-1, with 9 nucleotides matching TRBD2. Germline CDR1 is MDHEN and CDR2 is SYDVKM. This CDR3 is 16 amino acids long. V lost 6 bases and J lost 12; bases outside the gene matches: 18. The CDR3 coding sequence is TGTGCCAGCAGGATGAGGCGGGGGGGCCTTCACTTGGGGCAGTTCTTC. It codes for CASRMRRGGLHLGQFF.

This clonotype was seen repeatedly, ten times or more. The chain is built from TRBV10-1 and TRBJ1-3; D gene ambiguous. Between the trimmed V and J ends, which lost 0 bases and 9 bases, there was a span of 3 bases. CDR1 is WNHNN, CDR2 SYGVQD, per germline (reference sequence). CDR3 length: 11 amino acids. The CDR3 sequence is CASSESGTIYF. Here the CDR3 DNA reads TGCGCCAGCAGTGAGTCCGGCACCATATATTTT.

This clonotype was seen many times. The chain recombines TRBV7-2 with TRBJ2-2, with D perhaps TRBD1 or TRBD2 (5 bases each). Trimming pared 6 bases from V and 2 bases from J, leaving 13 bases between. The germline CDR1 and CDR2 sequences are SGHTA and FQGNSA. The CDR3 contains 15 residues. CDR3 in amino acids: CASRPGDGNTGELFF. The CDR3 coding sequence is TGTGCCAGCAGGCCCGGGGACGGAAACACCGGGGAGCTGTTTTTT.

This clonotype was detected only a few times. This chain joins TRBV6-5 and TRBJ2-1; 11 bases are a match to TRBD2. The germline gives CDR1 MNHEY, CDR2 SVGAGI. The CDR3 contains 15 residues. The junction had 7 bases not matched to a gene; V was cut back by 3 bases and J by 9 bases. CDR3 protein: CASSYFSGRGFEQFF. DNA for the CDR3: TGTGCCAGCAGTTATTTTAGCGGGAGGGGGTTTGAGCAGTTCTTC.

A few counts support this clonotype. The chain recombines TRBV11-2 with TRBJ2-3, with a tentative D call TRBD2 (5 bases). Germline values: CDR1 SGHAT, CDR2 FQNNGV. Trimming pared 8 bases from V and 2 bases from J, leaving 17 bases between. The CDR3 length is 15 residues. The CDR3 is CASAPVQRNTDTQYF. In DNA form, the CDR3 reads TGTGCCAGCGCGCCGGTGCAGCGGAACACAGATACGCAGTATTTT.

This clonotype was picked up a small number of times. The genes are TRBV4-1 and TRBJ2-5; D is possibly TRBD1 or TRBD2 (6 bases each). With 6 bases removed from V and 2 bases from J, the gap between germline ends came to 22 bases. The CDR3 length is 17 residues. In germline, CDR1 is MGHRA, CDR2 YSYEKL. The CDR3 spells CASSGPKGGGDQETQYF. CDR3 sequence (DNA): TGCGCCAGCAGTGGACCCAAGGGGGGAGGCGATCAAGAGACCCAGTACTTC.